The clone carrying this T cell receptor (beta chain) was seen more than once but under ten times. Its target is unknown. This entry comes from a study of T-cell reconstitution after alpha-beta-depleted transplantation in children. Findings of the study overall: One year after transplant, T-cell counts and diversity came mostly from newly produced T cells. The origin of alpha-beta T cells about two months after transplant was reportedly several hundred expanded graft clones.

CDR1 and CDR2 (germline): LGHNA, YNFKEQ. This CDR3 region has 18 residues. With V trimmed by 5 bases and J by 3 bases, 14 bases remained unmatched. Preparation of the TCRbeta library involved a method that used unique molecular identifiers. One entry per CDR3 protein results from TCRdb running MiXCR on the PCR reads. The sample contains about 310,000 distinct CDR3 sequences, 23% of which appear only once. The sequence derives from a male patient between 5 and 17 years old who had a stem cell transplant for acute lymphoblastic leukemia, so the T cells may come from the graft donor. The material sequenced was PBMCs, mostly from graft donor cells, taken 180 days after TCRalphabeta/CD19-depleted stem cell transplant. The rearrangement links TRBV4-2 to TRBJ2-5, with TRBD2 matching 11 bases. The CDR3 loop reads CASSASGLAAGTKETQYF. In DNA, the CDR3 is TGTGCCAGCAGCGCCTCGGGACTAGCGGCGGGGACCAAAGAGACCCAGTACTTC.